The subject of this entry is one T cell receptor (beta chain). Its matching antigen is unknown. CDR3 length: 16 amino acids. Germline CDR1 and CDR2: SGDLS and YYNGEE. Trimming cost V 1 base and J 6 bases; bases outside gene matches: 9. The sample belongs to a study of cytomegalovirus exposure and HLA in healthy donors. Study-wide points: It was likely that a cluster of highly shared sequence variants was a sequencing artifact.

PCR primers comprised 60 Vbeta and 13 Jbeta primers. The protocol was immunoSEQ multiplex PCR, while the TCRdb copy is restricted to in-frame clones and leaves out a portion. Counted here are roughly 110,000 clones, around 61% occurring once; the ten biggest clones make up around 2.2%. Material: PBMCs. This receptor was identified in a woman aged 25 to 39 in good health and CMV-seronegative. V and J are TRBV9 and TRBJ2-3; 9 positions match TRBD2. The CDR3 spells CASSVLTSGSMDTQYF. The CDR3 bases are TGTGCCAGCAGCGTATTGACTAGCGGCAGCATGGATACGCAGTATTTT.